This record looks at one T cell receptor beta chain sequence and its context. The sample is drawn from a study of shared clonotypes between healthy human individuals. The germline gives CDR1 MNHNS, CDR2 SASEGT. This CDR3 region has 12 residues. The V end was cut by 6 bases, the J end by 3 bases, with 9 bases between. Libraries were prepared by immunoSEQ multiplex PCR; TCRdb keeps only in-frame clonotypes and omits some of them. In the table there are approximately 1,000,000 clones, roughly 80% of which are singletons. Sequencing was performed on memory CD4+ T cells from PBMCs. Indicated subset: CD45RA-negative fraction. This sequence originates from a man between 18 and 35 years old in good health. Some clones in this sample may be carry-over from other donors' samples. The chain couples TRBV6-1 to TRBJ2-7; a weak D match, TRBD1 (6 bases). The CDR3 DNA sequence: TGTGCCAGCAGGACAGGCATCTACGAGCAGTACTTC. Translating it yields CASRTGIYEQYF.